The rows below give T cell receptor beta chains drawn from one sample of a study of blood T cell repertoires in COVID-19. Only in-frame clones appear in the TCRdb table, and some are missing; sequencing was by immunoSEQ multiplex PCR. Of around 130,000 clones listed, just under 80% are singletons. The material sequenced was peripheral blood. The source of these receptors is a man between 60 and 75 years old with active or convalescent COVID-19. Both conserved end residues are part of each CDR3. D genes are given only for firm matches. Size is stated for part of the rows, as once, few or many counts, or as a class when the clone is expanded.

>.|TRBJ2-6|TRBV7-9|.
TGTGCCACACAAATAATGGGGGCCAACGTCCTGACTTTC
CATQIMGANVLTF
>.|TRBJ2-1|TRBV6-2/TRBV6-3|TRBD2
TGTGCCAGCACCCCTAGCGGGAGAGGGAATGAGCAGTTCTTC
CASTPSGRGNEQFF
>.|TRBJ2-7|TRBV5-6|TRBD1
TGTGCCAGCAGCAGAAGGGACAGGGGATATTACGAGCAGTACTTC
CASSRRDRGYYEQYF
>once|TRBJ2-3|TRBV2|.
TGTGCCAGCAGCGGGGACGGGAGAGGAGCAGATACGCAGTATTTT
CASSGDGRGADTQYF
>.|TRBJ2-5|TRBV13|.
TGTGCCAGCAGCTTAGAGGGTATTTTTCGGGGGAAAGATGGAGAGACCCAGTACTTC
CASSLEGIFRGKDGETQYF
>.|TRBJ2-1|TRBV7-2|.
TGTGCCAGCAGCTTCTCCCTGAGCGAGCGGTTCTTC
CASSFSLSERFF
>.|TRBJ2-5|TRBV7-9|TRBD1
TGTGCCAGCACAAGGGGGACAGAAGAGACCCAGTACTTC
CASTRGTEETQYF
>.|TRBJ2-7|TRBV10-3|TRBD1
TGTGCCATCAGTGCCTCGGACAGGGGAGGAAACGAGCAGTACTTC
CAISASDRGGNEQYF
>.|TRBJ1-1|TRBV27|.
TGTGCCAGCAGTTCCTGGGCGGGCAAGGCAAGAACAAGCATGAACACTGAAGCTTTCTTT
CASSSWAGKARTSMNTEAFF
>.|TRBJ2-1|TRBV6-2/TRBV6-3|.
TGTGCCAGCAGCTCTACCCGGACAGAGACCTACAATGAGCAGTTCTTC
CASSSTRTETYNEQFF
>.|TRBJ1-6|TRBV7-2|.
TGTGCCAGCAGCTTCTCCAGGGGCACGGGTAATTCACCCCTCCACTTT
CASSFSRGTGNSPLHF
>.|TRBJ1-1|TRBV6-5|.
TGTGCCAGCAGTATTACAGGCTCGAACACTGAAGCTTTCTTT
CASSITGSNTEAFF
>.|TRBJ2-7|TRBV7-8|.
TGTGCCAGCAGCTTCTCAGCGAGCGAGCAGTACTTC
CASSFSASEQYF
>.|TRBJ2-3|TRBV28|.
TGTGCCAGCAGCCAGGGTTACACTCGCACAGATACGCAGTATTTT
CASSQGYTRTDTQYF
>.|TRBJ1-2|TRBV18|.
TGTGCCAGCTCACCAAGATTGAGGGACTATGGCTACACCTTC
CASSPRLRDYGYTF
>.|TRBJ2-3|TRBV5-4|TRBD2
TGTGCCAGCAGCTTGGGGAGCGGGAGGGCAGATACGCAGTATTTT
CASSLGSGRADTQYF
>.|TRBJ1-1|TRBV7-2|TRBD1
TGTGCCAGCAGGAAAGACAGGGGGCAAGGTTTCACTGAAGCTTTCTTT
CASRKDRGQGFTEAFF
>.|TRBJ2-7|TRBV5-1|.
TGCGCCAGCAGCTTGGAAGGGGTCCACCAGTACTTC
CASSLEGVHQYF
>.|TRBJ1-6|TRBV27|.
TGTGCCACCTTGTATAATTCACCCCTCCACTTT
CATLYNSPLHF
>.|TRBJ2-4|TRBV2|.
TGTGCCAGCAGTGAGTTTGGGGGGACGGGCAAAAACATTCAGTACTTC
CASSEFGGTGKNIQYF
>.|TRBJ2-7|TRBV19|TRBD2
TGTGCCAGTAGTAGATCGGGCGGGAGGGCCCACGAGCAGTACTTC
CASSRSGGRAHEQYF
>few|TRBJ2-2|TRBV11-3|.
TGTGCCAGCAGCCCTACCTCGGGCACCGGGGAGCTGTTTTTT
CASSPTSGTGELFF
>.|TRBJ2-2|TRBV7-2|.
TGTGCCAGCAGCCCGATGACCGGGACACTGAACACCGGGGAGCTGTTTTTT
CASSPMTGTLNTGELFF
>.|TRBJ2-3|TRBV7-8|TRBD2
TGTGCCAGCAGCTTAGTGGGACTAGCGGTTAGCACAGATACGCAGTATTTT
CASSLVGLAVSTDTQYF
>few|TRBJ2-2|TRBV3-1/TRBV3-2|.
TGTGCCAGCAGCCCAAGCGCGAACACCGGGGAGCTGTTTTTT
CASSPSANTGELFF
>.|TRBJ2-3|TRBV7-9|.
TGTGCCAGCAGCTTATTACGGCGGGACTTCACAGATACGCAGTATTTT
CASSLLRRDFTDTQYF
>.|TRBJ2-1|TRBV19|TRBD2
TGTGCCAGTAGCGATCGGACTAGCGGGAGGAATGAGCAGTTCTTC
CASSDRTSGRNEQFF
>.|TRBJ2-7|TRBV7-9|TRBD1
TGTGCCAGCAGCTGGGGACAGGGGGTCTACGAGCAGTACTTC
CASSWGQGVYEQYF
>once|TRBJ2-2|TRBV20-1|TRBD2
TGCAGTGCTAGTTCTAGCGGGAGTGTCACCGGGGAGCTGTTTTTT
CSASSSGSVTGELFF
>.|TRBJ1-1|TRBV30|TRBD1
TGTGCCTGGAGCCCTCGGGACAGGGGTAAAGCTTTCTTT
CAWSPRDRGKAFF
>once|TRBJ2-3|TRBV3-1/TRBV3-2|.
TGTGCCAGCAGGCGCAGATCAGGGCCCCCAGATACGCAGTATTTT
CASRRRSGPPDTQYF
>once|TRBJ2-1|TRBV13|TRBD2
TGTGCCAGCAGCTTCAGACCCAGGACTAGCGGGACGTCCTACAATGAGCAGTTCTTC
CASSFRPRTSGTSYNEQFF